The 24 T cell receptor beta chains in this list originate from one sample, sequenced in a study of Graves' ophthalmopathy and Graves' hyperthyroidism. For repertoire sequencing, the TCR beta CDR3 regions were amplified from RNA transcripts. HTBI primers were employed in first-round RT-PCR, then a second-round multiplex PCR followed. Using its own MiXCR run on the multiplex PCR reads, TCRdb lists one record per CDR3 protein. In the table there are 650,000 to 900,000 distinct CDR3 sequences, roughly 41% of which are singletons. The sequencing input was peripheral blood. The receptors stem from an adult man with Graves' ophthalmopathy.

This rearrangement joins TRBV20-1 to TRBJ2-7; 10 positions agree with TRBD2. With V trimmed by 0 bases and J by 1 base, 6 bases remained unmatched. The CDR3 contains 16 residues. Germline values: CDR1 DFQATT, CDR2 SNEGSKA (reference sequence). The CDR3, as DNA: TGCAGTGCTAGAGATTATAGCGGGGGGTGGTCCTACGAGCAGTACTTC. It translates to CSARDYSGGWSYEQYF.

DNA of the CDR3: TGTGCCAGCAGTGAGACAGGGAACCAGCCCCAGTACTTC. It codes for CASSETGNQPQYF. The chain links TRBV6-1 to TRBJ2-5, with 7 nucleotides matching TRBD1. V lost 3 bases to trimming and J lost 9 bases; unmatched junction nucleotides: 7. Germline lookup yields CDR1 MNHNS and CDR2 SASEGT. This CDR3 spans 13 amino acids.

Comments on this clonotype: Possible read error: a much larger clone is one base away. The chain has TRBV20-1 and TRBJ1-5; TRBD1 might be the D (6 bases). The CDR3 spans 16 residues. Trimming shortened V by 1 base and J by 6 bases, and 19 bases separated the two germline ends. Germline V gene lookup returns CDR1 DFQATT and CDR2 SNEGSKA (reference sequence). CDR3 DNA: TGCAGTGCTAGAGCTCCACGAGGGGGGCGGAGTCAGCCCCAGCATTTT. Protein sequence: CSARAPRGGRSQPQHF.

The chain combines TRBV24-1 with TRBJ2-2; the D call may be TRBD1 or TRBD2 (5 bases each). Trimming shortened V by 1 base and J by 2 bases, and 13 bases separated the two germline ends. CDR1 is KGHDR, CDR2 SFDVKD, per germline. This CDR3 region has 17 residues. The CDR3 DNA reads TGTGCCACCAGTGATTTTGCCGGGACGGTCAACACCGGGGAGCTGTTTTTT. As protein: CATSDFAGTVNTGELFF.

This clonotype was counted many times. The chain carries TRBV12-3 or TRBV12-4 and TRBJ1-5, with D unclear. The V end lost 3 bases, the J end lost 7 bases, and 7 bases lay between the germline ends. The CDR3 loop spans 12 amino acids. This CDR3 reads CASSLKEQPQHF. The DNA for the CDR3 is TGTGCCAGCAGTTTGAAGGAGCAGCCCCAGCATTTT.

The chain joins TRBV7-9 to TRBJ2-7; 7 nucleotides match TRBD1. Germline assignment: CDR1 SEHNR and CDR2 FQNEAQ (reference sequence). Unmatched junction bases numbered 6, after V lost 5 bases and J lost 5 bases. The CDR3 length is 13 residues. As DNA, the CDR3 is TGTGCCAGCAGCCTGACAGGGATGAACGAGCAGTACTTC. This encodes CASSLTGMNEQYF.

This clonotype has more than one count but fewer than ten. The chain has TRBV27 and TRBJ1-6, with D hard to call. Germline values: CDR1 MNHEY, CDR2 SMNVEV (reference sequence). The CDR3 consists of 14 residues. V was cut by 5 bases and J by 16 bases, with 21 bases left in between. CDR3 nucleotides: TGTGCCAGCAGTCCCCCCAACCTCCGTGGTAGACTCCACTTT. It translates to CASSPPNLRGRLHF.

This clonotype has ten or more counts. V and J are TRBV7-2 and TRBJ2-5, with D possibly called TRBD1 or TRBD2 (5 bases each). V was clipped by 1 base and J by 7 bases, with 16 bases between them. Germline V gene data show CDR1 as SGHTA and CDR2 as FQGNSA. This CDR3 has 15 amino acids. The CDR3 protein is CASSLEGRGAGTQYF. The CDR3, as DNA: TGTGCCAGCAGCTTAGAGGGCCGGGGCGCGGGGACCCAGTACTTC.

This clonotype was seen repeatedly, ten times or more. One junction end disagrees with the germline gene, perhaps due to a read error. The V and J genes are TRBV12-3 or TRBV12-4 and TRBJ1-6; D ambiguous. The CDR3 runs 15 residues. As DNA, the CDR3 is TGTGCCAGCAGTTTTCTCCTCACTGGGGATTCGCCCCTCCACTTT. It is translated as CASSFLLTGDSPLHF.

The chain is built from TRBV25-1 and TRBJ1-1; TRBD1 aligns across 8 bases. Germline lookup yields CDR1 MGHDK and CDR2 SYGVNS. The J segment lost 0 bases and the V segment lost 2 bases, leaving 8 bases of the junction unmatched. This CDR3 has 17 residues. CDR3 sequence: CASSEPNYRGMNTEAFF. CDR3 bases: TGTGCCAGCAGTGAACCTAATTACAGGGGGATGAACACTGAAGCTTTCTTT.

A note on this clonotype: A much larger clone lies one base from this, so it may be a read error. The chain uses TRBV25-1 and TRBJ1-3; D unresolved. The CDR3 contains 13 residues. In germline, CDR1 is MGHDK, CDR2 SYGVNS. The V and J ends lost 7 bases and 9 bases respectively, with 16 bases between them. The CDR3 region is CASKDTLRITIYF. CDR3 nucleotide sequence: TGTGCCAGCAAAGACACCCTGAGAATCACCATATATTTT.

This clonotype showed up just once. The chain uses TRBV7-9 and TRBJ2-3; no reliable D call. Trimming took off 5 bases at V and 0 bases at J, with 12 bases between the two ends. CDR1 and CDR2 from the germline V gene are SEHNR and FQNEAQ (reference sequence). This CDR3 spans 15 amino acids. CDR3 sequence (DNA): TGTGCCAGCAGCGTTGAAGCGTCTAGCACAGATACGCAGTATTTT. Translation: CASSVEASSTDTQYF.

Details on this clonotype: Compared with germline, one end of the junction differs, possibly owing to a read error. This chain joins TRBV9 and TRBJ2-6; D is uncertain. The CDR3 totals 15 residues. Germline V lookup: CDR1 SGDLS, CDR2 YYNGEE. The CDR3 region is CANSVGGAGANVLTF. For the CDR3, the DNA is TGTGCCAACAGCGTAGGTGGGGCTGGGGCCAACGTCCTGACTTTC. Complete variable domain (other parts from reference TRBV9 and TRBJ2-6): DSGVTQTPKHLITATGQRVTLRCSPRSGDLSVYWYQQSLDQGLQFLIQYYNGEERAKGNILERFSAQQFPDLHSELNLSSLELGDSALYFCANSVGGAGANVLTFGAGSRLTVL.

Ten or more counts support this clonotype. The chain is built from TRBV7-9 and TRBJ1-4; 7 positions agree with TRBD1. This CDR3 has 16 residues. Unmatched junction bases numbered 5, after V lost 2 bases and J lost 2 bases. Germline CDR1 SEHNR, CDR2 FQNEAQ (reference sequence). The CDR3 protein is CASSLKGALTNEKLFF. CDR3 sequence (DNA): TGTGCCAGCAGCTTAAAGGGGGCGCTGACTAATGAAAAACTGTTTTTT.

The J gene is TRBJ1-3, the V gene TRBV7-9, with D possibly being TRBD1 (5 bases). V lost 6 bases and J 4 bases, leaving 16 bases between the germline ends. Germline lookup yields CDR1 SEHNR and CDR2 FQNEAQ (reference sequence). This CDR3 spans 15 amino acids. The CDR3 region is CASSEALGQGNTIYF. The CDR3 DNA reads TGTGCCAGCAGTGAAGCTCTCGGACAAGGAAACACCATATATTTT.

V usage is TRBV12-3 or TRBV12-4 and J usage is TRBJ1-5, with D maybe TRBD1 (6 bases). Trimming shortened V by 4 bases and J by 1 base, and 17 bases separated the two germline ends. The CDR3 length is 17 residues. CDR3 nucleotides: TGTGCCAGCAGTTCTCAAACAGGGAGCCGAAGCAATCAGCCCCAGCATTTT. Its protein is CASSSQTGSRSNQPQHF.

This clonotype was observed at least ten times. The CDR3 here is CASSEKRTGSTEAFF. In DNA form, the CDR3 reads TGTGCCAGCAGCGAAAAAAGGACAGGGAGCACTGAAGCTTTCTTT. The rearrangement joins TRBV2 to TRBJ1-1; 8 bases are a match to TRBD1. This CDR3 has 15 residues. V gave up 6 bases and J gave up 4 bases; unmatched junction bases: 10. CDR1 is SNHLY, CDR2 FYNNEI, per germline. Complete variable domain (other parts from reference TRBV2 and TRBJ1-1): EPEVTQTPSHQVTQMGQEVILRCVPISNHLYFYWYRQILGQKVEFLVSFYNNEISEKSEIFDDQFSVERPDGSNFTLKIRSTKLEDSAMYFCASSEKRTGSTEAFFGQGTRLTVV.

This clonotype has at least ten counts. The chain uses TRBV7-9 and TRBJ1-2, with unresolved D. Per germline, CDR1 SEHNR and CDR2 FQNEAQ (reference sequence). Trimming pared 2 bases from V and 0 bases from J, leaving 10 bases between. CDR3 length: 15 residues. For the CDR3, the DNA is TGTGCCAGCAGCTTACGGACGGAAGCTAACTATGGCTACACCTTC. Translated: CASSLRTEANYGYTF.

The rearrangement uses TRBV7-9 and TRBJ1-2; TRBD1 is a possible D gene (6 bases). The CDR3 consists of 15 residues. Between the trimmed V and J ends, which lost 4 bases and 0 bases, there was a span of 12 bases. Germline CDR1 reads SEHNR; CDR2 reads FQNEAQ (reference sequence). Here the CDR3 reads CASSSPTGTNYGYTF. The CDR3 region has the DNA TGTGCCAGCAGCTCTCCGACAGGAACTAACTATGGCTACACCTTC. The complete variable domain, with remaining parts taken from reference TRBV7-9 and TRBJ1-2, reads DTGVSQNPRHKITKRGQNVTFRCDPISEHNRLYWYRQTLGQGPEFLTYFQNEAQLEKSRLLSDRFSAERPKGSFSTLEIQRTEQGDSAMYLCASSSPTGTNYGYTFGSGTRLTVV.

This clonotype was detected many times. The genes are TRBV7-2 and TRBJ2-7; TRBD2 aligns across 12 bases. J was trimmed by 8 bases and V by 7 bases; bases with no gene match: 12. The CDR3 has 15 residues. In germline, CDR1 is SGHTA, CDR2 FQGNSA. The CDR3 loop is CASTRTSGTSGQQYF. The CDR3 nucleotides read TGTGCCAGCACCCGGACTAGCGGGACGTCGGGACAGCAGTACTTC.

V gene TRBV29-1 combines with J gene TRBJ1-6; TRBD1 agrees at 9 bases. The germline gives CDR1 SQVTM, CDR2 ANQGSEA. This CDR3 comprises 13 residues. Germline trimming cut 7 bases from V and 8 bases from J; bases unmatched to any gene: 6. The CDR3 protein is CSAGGQGDSPLHF. The CDR3 DNA follows: TGCAGCGCTGGGGGACAGGGAGATTCACCCCTCCACTTT.

This clonotype appeared many times. The chain recombines TRBV10-1 with TRBJ1-5; D not certain. V lost 1 base and J 7 bases, leaving 17 bases between the germline ends. Germline V gene lookup returns CDR1 WNHNN and CDR2 SYGVQD (reference sequence). The CDR3 is 16 amino acids. The CDR3 is CASSEFDQGFWQPQHF. The CDR3 coding sequence is TGCGCCAGCAGTGAGTTCGATCAAGGGTTTTGGCAGCCCCAGCATTTT.

J is TRBJ1-2 and V is TRBV15; TRBD1 aligns across 9 bases. The V and J ends lost 8 bases and 8 bases, in that order; junction bases with no gene match: 6. The CDR3 extends over 12 amino acids. Per germline, CDR1 LNHNV and CDR2 YYDKDF (reference sequence). CDR3 residues: CATSGQGTGYTF. The CDR3, as DNA: TGTGCCACCTCCGGACAGGGGACGGGCTACACCTTC.

The rearrangement links TRBV12-3 or TRBV12-4 to TRBJ1-2; D is ambiguous. CDR3 size: 15 residues. Trimming removed 3 bases at V and 8 bases at J, with 19 bases between. The CDR3 protein is CASSFGGQLFSGYTF. CDR3 DNA: TGTGCCAGCAGTTTTGGTGGGCAACTTTTTTCCGGCTACACCTTC.